This T cell receptor (beta chain) was found in a study of T cell responses to AZD1222 COVID-19 vaccine. Here immunoSEQ multiplex PCR was the method, and the copy in TCRdb shows in-frame clones only, minus some. The sample records 90,000 to 150,000 clones, around 92% being singletons. This CDR3 has 13 amino acids. CDR1 and CDR2 from the germline V gene are MNHNS and SASEGT. The junction had 3 bases not matched to a gene; V was cut back by 3 bases and J by 5 bases. This receptor was identified in an adult in good health. The sequencing here drew on peripheral blood, taken on day 0 of AZD1222 vaccination. The J gene is TRBJ1-2, the V gene TRBV6-1; 7 bases agree with TRBD1. CDR3 amino acids: CASSETGQYGYTF. The CDR3 coding sequence is TGTGCCAGCAGTGAGACGGGACAGTATGGCTACACCTTC.